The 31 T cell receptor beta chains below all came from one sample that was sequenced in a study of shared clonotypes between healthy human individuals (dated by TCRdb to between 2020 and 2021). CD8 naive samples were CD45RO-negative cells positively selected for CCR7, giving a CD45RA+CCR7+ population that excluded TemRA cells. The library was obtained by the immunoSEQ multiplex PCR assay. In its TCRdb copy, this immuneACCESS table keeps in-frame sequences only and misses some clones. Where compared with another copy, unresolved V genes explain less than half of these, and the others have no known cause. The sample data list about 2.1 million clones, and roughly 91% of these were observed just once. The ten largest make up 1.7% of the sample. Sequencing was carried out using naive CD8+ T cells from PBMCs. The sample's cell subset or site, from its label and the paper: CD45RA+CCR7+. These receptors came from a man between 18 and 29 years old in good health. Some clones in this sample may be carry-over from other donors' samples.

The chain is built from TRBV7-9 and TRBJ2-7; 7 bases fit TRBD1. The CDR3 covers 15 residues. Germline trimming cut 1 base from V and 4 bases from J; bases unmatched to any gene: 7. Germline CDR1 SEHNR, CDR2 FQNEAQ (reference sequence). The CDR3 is CASSLVSAGGYEQYF. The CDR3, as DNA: TGTGCCAGCAGCTTAGTCTCGGCAGGGGGATACGAGCAGTACTTC.

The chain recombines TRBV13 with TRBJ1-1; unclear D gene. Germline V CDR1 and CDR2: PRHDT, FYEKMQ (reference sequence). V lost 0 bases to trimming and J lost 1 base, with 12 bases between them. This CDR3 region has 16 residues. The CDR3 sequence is CASSLGLRVENTEAFF. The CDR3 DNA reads TGTGCCAGCAGCTTAGGCCTAAGGGTGGAGAACACTGAAGCTTTCTTT.

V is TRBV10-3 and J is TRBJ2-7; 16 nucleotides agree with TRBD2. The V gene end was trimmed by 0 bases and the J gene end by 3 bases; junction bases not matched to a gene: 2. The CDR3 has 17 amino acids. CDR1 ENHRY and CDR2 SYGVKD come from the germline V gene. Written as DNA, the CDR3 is TGTGCCATCAGTGAGTCGGGACTAGCGGGAGGGATCTACGAGCAGTACTTC. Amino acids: CAISESGLAGGIYEQYF.

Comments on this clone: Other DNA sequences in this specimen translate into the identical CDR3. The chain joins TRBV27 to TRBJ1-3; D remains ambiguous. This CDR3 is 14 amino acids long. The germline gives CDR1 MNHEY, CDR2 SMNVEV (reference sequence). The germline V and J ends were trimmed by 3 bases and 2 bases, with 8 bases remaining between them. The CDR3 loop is CASSFRGPGNTIYF. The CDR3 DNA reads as TGTGCCAGCAGTTTTCGAGGGCCTGGAAACACCATATATTTT.

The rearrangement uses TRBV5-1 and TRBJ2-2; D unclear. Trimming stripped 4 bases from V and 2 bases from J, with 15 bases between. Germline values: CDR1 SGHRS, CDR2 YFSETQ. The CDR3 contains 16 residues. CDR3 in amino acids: CASSRTRQSNTGELFF. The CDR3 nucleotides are TGCGCCAGCAGCCGAACCCGGCAGTCAAACACCGGGGAGCTGTTTTTT.

This chain's CDR3 is CASTPSGGGNEQYF. CDR3 coding DNA: TGTGCCAGCACTCCTTCGGGTGGGGGGAACGAGCAGTACTTC. The J gene is TRBJ2-7, the V gene TRBV28, with D possibly TRBD2 on 6 matching bases. V dropped 7 bases and J dropped 5 bases, with 18 bases sitting between them. The CDR3 is 14 amino acids. In germline, CDR1 is MDHEN, CDR2 SYDVKM.

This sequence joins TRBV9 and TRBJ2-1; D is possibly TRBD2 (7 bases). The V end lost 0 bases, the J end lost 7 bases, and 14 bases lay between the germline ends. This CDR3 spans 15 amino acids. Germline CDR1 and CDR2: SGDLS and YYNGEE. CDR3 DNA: TGTGCCAGCAGCGTAGTAGGACTAGGGGGGAATGAGCAGTTCTTC. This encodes CASSVVGLGGNEQFF.

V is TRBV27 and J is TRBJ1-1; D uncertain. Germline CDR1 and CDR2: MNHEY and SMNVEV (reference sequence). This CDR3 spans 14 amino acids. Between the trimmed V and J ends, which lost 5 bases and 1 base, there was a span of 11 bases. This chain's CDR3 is CASSIRGENTEAFF. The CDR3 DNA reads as TGTGCCAGCAGTATCCGTGGGGAGAACACTGAAGCTTTCTTT.

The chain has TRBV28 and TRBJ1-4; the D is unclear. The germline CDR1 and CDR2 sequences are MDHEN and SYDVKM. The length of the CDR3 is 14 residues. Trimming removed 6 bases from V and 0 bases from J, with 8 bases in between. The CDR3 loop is CASREWATNEKLFF. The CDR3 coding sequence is TGTGCCAGCAGGGAATGGGCAACTAATGAAAAACTGTTTTTT.

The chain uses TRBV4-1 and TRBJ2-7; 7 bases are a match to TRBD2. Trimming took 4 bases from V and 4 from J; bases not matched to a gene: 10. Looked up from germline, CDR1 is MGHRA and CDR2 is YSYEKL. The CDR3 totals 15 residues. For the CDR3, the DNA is TGCGCCAGCAGCCTGGAACCGGGACTAACTTACGAGCAGTACTTC. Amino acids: CASSLEPGLTYEQYF.

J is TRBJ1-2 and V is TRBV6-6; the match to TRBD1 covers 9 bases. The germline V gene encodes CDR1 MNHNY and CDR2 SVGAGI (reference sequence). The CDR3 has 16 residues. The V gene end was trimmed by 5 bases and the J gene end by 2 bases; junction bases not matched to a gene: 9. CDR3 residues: CASSNRDRAGNYGYTF. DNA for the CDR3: TGTGCCAGCAGTAACCGGGACAGGGCTGGAAACTATGGCTACACCTTC.

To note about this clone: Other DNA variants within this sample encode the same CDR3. This CDR3 reads CASSPRTSGYNEQFF. The DNA of the CDR3 is TGTGCCAGCAGCCCTCGGACTAGCGGCTACAATGAGCAGTTCTTC. The rearrangement uses TRBV27 and TRBJ2-1, with 10 bases matching TRBD2. Germline values: CDR1 MNHEY, CDR2 SMNVEV (reference sequence). This CDR3 contains 15 residues. Losses at the gene ends were 6 bases for V and 3 bases for J; bases not matched to a gene: 5.

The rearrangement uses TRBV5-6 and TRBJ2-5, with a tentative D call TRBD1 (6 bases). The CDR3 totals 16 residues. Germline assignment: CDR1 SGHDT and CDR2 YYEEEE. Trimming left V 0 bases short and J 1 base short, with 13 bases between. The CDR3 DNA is TGTGCCAGCAGCTTGGAGGGGGAATTCCTCCAAGAGACCCAGTACTTC. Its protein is CASSLEGEFLQETQYF. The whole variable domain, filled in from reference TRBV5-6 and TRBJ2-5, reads DAGVTQSPTHLIKTRGQQVTLRCSPKSGHDTVSWYQQALGQGPQFIFQYYEEEERQRGNFPDRFSGHQFPNYSSELNVNALLLGDSALYLCASSLEGEFLQETQYFGPGTRLLVL.

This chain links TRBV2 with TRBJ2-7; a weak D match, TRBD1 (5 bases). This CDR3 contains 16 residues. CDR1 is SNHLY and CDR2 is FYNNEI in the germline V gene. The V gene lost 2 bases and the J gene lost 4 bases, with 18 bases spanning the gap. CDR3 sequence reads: CASSEPEETARYEQYF. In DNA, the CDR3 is TGTGCCAGCAGTGAACCTGAGGAGACAGCTCGGTACGAGCAGTACTTC.

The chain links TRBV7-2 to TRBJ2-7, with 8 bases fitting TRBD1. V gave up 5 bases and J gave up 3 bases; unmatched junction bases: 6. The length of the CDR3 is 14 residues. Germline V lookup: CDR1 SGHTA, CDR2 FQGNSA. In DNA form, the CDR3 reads TGTGCCAGCAGCACGTGGACAGGGAACTACGAGCAGTACTTC. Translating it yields CASSTWTGNYEQYF.

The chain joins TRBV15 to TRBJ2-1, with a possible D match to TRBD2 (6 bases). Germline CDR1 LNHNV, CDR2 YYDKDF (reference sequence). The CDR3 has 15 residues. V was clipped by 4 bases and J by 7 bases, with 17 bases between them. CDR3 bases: TGTGCCACCAGCACCGACCCCGGGACTGGAAATGAGCAGTTCTTC. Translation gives CATSTDPGTGNEQFF.

The DNA for the CDR3 is TGTGCCAGCAGCCAAGATTTGGAACTAGAGGGCTACGAGCAGTACTTC. As protein: CASSQDLELEGYEQYF. The V and J genes are TRBV4-2 and TRBJ2-7; a possible D gene is TRBD2 (5 bases). Trimming removed 0 bases from V and 3 bases from J, with 15 bases in between. CDR1 is LGHNA, CDR2 YNFKEQ, per germline. The CDR3 sequence is 16 residues long.

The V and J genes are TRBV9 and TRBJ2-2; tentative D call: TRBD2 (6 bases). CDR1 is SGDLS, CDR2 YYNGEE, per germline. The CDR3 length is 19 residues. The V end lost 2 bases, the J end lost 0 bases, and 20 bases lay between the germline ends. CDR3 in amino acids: CASSVGSRGGIPNTGELFF. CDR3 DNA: TGTGCCAGCAGCGTTGGCTCGCGGGGCGGTATTCCGAACACCGGGGAGCTGTTTTTT.

The CDR3 region has the DNA TGTGCCAGCAGTTTGGGGACAGCAATTTACAATGAGCAGTTCTTC. It translates to CASSLGTAIYNEQFF. The chain links TRBV28 to TRBJ2-1; 7 bases match TRBD1. CDR3 length: 15 residues. Germline V lookup: CDR1 MDHEN, CDR2 SYDVKM. J lost 4 bases, V lost 3 bases, and 6 bases had no gene match.

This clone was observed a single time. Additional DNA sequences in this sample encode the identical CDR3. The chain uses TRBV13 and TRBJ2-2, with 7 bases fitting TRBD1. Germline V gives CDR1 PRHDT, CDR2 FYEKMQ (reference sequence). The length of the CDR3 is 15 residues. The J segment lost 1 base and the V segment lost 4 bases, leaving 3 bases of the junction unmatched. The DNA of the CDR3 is TGTGCCAGCAGCTCCGGGACAGAGAACACCGGGGAGCTGTTTTTT. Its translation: CASSSGTENTGELFF. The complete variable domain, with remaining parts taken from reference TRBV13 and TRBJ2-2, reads AAGVIQSPRHLIKEKRETATLKCYPIPRHDTVYWYQQGPGQDPQFLISFYEKMQSDKGSIPDRFSAQQFSDYHSELNMSSLELGDSALYFCASSSGTENTGELFFGEGSRLTVL.

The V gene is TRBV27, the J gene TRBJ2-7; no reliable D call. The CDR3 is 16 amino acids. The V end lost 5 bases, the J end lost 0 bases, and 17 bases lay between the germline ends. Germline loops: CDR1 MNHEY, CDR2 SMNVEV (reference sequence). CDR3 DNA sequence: TGTGCCAGCAGTCTAACCTACATGGGAAGCTCCTACGAGCAGTACTTC. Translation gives CASSLTYMGSSYEQYF.

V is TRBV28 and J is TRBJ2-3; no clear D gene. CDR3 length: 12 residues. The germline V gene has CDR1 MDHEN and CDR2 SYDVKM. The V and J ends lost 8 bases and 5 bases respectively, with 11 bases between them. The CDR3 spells CASSTWVDTQYF. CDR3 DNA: TGTGCCAGCTCTACCTGGGTAGATACGCAGTATTTT. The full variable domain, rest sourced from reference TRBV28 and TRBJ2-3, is DVKVTQSSRYLVKRTGEKVFLECVQDMDHENMFWYRQDPGLGLRLIYFSYDVKMKEKGDIPEGYSVSREKKERFSLILESASTNQTSMYLCASSTWVDTQYFGPGTRLTVL.

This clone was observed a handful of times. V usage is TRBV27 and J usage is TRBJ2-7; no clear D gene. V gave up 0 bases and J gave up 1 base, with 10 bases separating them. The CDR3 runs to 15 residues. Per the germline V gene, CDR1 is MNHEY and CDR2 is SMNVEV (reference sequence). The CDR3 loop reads CASSLSPLGSYEQYF. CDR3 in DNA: TGTGCCAGCAGTTTATCACCGTTGGGGTCCTACGAGCAGTACTTC.

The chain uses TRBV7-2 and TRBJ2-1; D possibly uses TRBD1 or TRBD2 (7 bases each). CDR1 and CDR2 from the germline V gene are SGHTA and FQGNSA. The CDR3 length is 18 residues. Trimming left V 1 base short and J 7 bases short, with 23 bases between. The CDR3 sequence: CASSLVLGGGSDRNEQFF. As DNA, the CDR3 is TGTGCCAGCAGCTTAGTGCTAGGGGGCGGGAGCGATCGGAATGAGCAGTTCTTC.

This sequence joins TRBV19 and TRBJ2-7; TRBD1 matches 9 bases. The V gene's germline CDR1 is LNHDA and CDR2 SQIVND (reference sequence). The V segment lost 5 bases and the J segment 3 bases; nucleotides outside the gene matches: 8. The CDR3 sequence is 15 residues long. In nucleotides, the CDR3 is TGTGCCAGTAGTCCCAAGGGACAGGGTGACTACGAGCAGTACTTC. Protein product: CASSPKGQGDYEQYF.

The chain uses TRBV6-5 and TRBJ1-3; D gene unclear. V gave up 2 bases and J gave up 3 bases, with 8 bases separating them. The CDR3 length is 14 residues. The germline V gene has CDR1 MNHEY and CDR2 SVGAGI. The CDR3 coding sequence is TGTGCCAGCAGTTACGCGACCGATGGAAACACCATATATTTT. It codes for CASSYATDGNTIYF.

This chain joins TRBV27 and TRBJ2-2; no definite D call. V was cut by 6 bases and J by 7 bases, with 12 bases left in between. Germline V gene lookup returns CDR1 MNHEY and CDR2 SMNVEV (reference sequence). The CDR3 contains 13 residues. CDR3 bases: TGTGCCAGCAGGTCAGGTGGGGACGGGGAGCTGTTTTTT. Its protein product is CASRSGGDGELFF.

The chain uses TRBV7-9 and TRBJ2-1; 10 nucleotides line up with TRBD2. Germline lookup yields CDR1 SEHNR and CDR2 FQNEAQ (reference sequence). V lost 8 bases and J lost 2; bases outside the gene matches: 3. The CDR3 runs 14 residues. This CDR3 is CASGLAVPYNEQFF. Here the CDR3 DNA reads TGTGCCAGCGGACTAGCGGTCCCCTACAATGAGCAGTTCTTC.

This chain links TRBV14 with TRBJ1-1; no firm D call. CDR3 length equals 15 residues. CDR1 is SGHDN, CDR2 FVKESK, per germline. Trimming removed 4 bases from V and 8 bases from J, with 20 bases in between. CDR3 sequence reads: CASSPYIRMTEEAFF. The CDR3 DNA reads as TGTGCCAGCAGCCCGTACATACGTATGACTGAAGAAGCTTTCTTT.

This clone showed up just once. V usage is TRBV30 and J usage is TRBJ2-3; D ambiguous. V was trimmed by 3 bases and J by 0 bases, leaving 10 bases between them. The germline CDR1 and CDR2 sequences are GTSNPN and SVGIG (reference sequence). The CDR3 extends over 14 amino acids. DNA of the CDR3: TGTGCCTGGAGATTGTGGGATAGCACAGATACGCAGTATTTT. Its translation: CAWRLWDSTDTQYF. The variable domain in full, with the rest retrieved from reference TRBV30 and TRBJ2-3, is SQTIHQWPATLVQPVGSPLSLECTVEGTSNPNLYWYRQAAGRGLQLLFYSVGIGQISSEVPQNLSASRPQDRQFILSSKKLLLSDSGFYLCAWRLWDSTDTQYFGPGTRLTVL.

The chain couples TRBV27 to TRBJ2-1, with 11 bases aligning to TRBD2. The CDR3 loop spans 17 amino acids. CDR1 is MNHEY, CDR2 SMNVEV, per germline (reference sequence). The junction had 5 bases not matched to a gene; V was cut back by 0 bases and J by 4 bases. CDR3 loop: CASSLSLAGGLYNEQFF. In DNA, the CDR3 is TGTGCCAGCAGTTTATCGCTAGCGGGAGGTCTTTACAATGAGCAGTTCTTC.